The present T cell receptor beta chain was sequenced within a study of cytomegalovirus exposure and HLA in healthy donors. 60 Vbeta and 13 Jbeta primers were used in PCR. Using immunoSEQ multiplex PCR, the repertoire was profiled, and TCRdb retains in-frame clones only, with some absent. The repertoire has 150,000 to 200,000 clones, approximately 85% of them found once; the top ten carry approximately 2.2%. CDR1 and CDR2 (germline): LNHDA, SQIVND (reference sequence). This CDR3 contains 16 residues. With V trimmed by 5 bases and J by 1 base, 8 bases remained unmatched. This receptor was taken from a woman in her fifties or sixties in good health and CMV-seronegative. The chain employs TRBV19 and TRBJ1-1, with 9 bases fitting TRBD1. Sequencing was performed on PBMCs. CDR3 DNA sequence: TGTGCCAGTAGTGTGACCGGGACAGGGTGGAACACTGAAGCTTTCTTT. Translation: CASSVTGTGWNTEAFF.